These 15 T cell receptor beta chains came from one sample sequenced in a study of technical replicates of blood from a handful of donors (dated by TCRdb to the late 2010s). The method behind the library was the immunoSEQ multiplex PCR assay. What TCRdb holds here is the immuneACCESS table cut down to in-frame rearrangements. Part of the clones is not present; checked against another copy, under half of the missing clones reflect an unresolved V gene, and the others are unexplained. The sample profile shows roughly 80,000 clones; about nine tenths of them were found once. Approximately 0.41% of the sample is taken by the ten largest. Sample: T cells isolated from PBMCs. The origin of the receptors is a human donor in good health.

This clone came up once. This rearrangement joins TRBV30 to TRBJ2-2; TRBD1 aligns across 8 bases. The germline V gene encodes CDR1 GTSNPN and CDR2 SVGIG (reference sequence). V dropped 0 bases and J dropped 6; count of bases not matched to a gene: 6. This CDR3 comprises 15 residues. The CDR3 sequence is CAWSVGQGASGELFF. The CDR3 bases are TGTGCCTGGAGTGTGGGGCAGGGGGCTTCCGGGGAGCTGTTTTTT.

CDR3 residues: CASVRYEQYF. The CDR3 DNA follows: TGTGCCAGCGTTAGATACGAGCAGTACTTC. The rearrangement links TRBV2 to TRBJ2-7; D call uncertain. Trimming removed 8 bases from V and 4 bases from J, with 6 bases in between. Germline CDR1 is SNHLY and CDR2 is FYNNEI. CDR3 length equals 10 residues.

V is TRBV5-8 and J is TRBJ2-2, with 9 positions matching TRBD2. CDR1 and CDR2 (germline): SGHTS, YDEGEE. The CDR3 runs 15 residues. The ends lost 4 bases at V and 4 bases at J; junction bases unmatched: 5. The CDR3 sequence is CASSIAGVVTGELFF. CDR3 DNA sequence: TGTGCCAGCAGCATAGCGGGAGTCGTCACCGGGGAGCTGTTTTTT.

This sequence joins TRBV6-5 and TRBJ2-7, with 8 bases matching TRBD1. Germline V gene sequence: CDR1 MNHEY, CDR2 SVGAGI. CDR3 size: 13 residues. Unmatched junction bases numbered 10, after V lost 10 bases and J lost 5 bases. The CDR3 DNA reads as TGTGCCACCTTGGACAGGGAAATCAACGAGCAGTACTTC. Encoded protein: CATLDREINEQYF.

For this clone: A junction end diverges from the germline sequence, so it may reflect a read error. The chain links TRBV7-9 to TRBJ1-1; D remains ambiguous. The CDR3 covers 9 residues. Germline-derived CDR1 and CDR2 are SEHNR and FQNEAQ (reference sequence). CDR3 DNA sequence: TGTGCCAGCAGCTCAACCGTCGGCTTT. Translation: CASSSTVGF.

The chain joins TRBV9 to TRBJ2-7, with 8 bases aligning to TRBD2. CDR1 and CDR2 from the germline V gene are SGDLS and YYNGEE. The CDR3 has 16 amino acids. V was clipped by 1 base and J by 2 bases; unmatched bases: 8. Written as DNA, the CDR3 is TGTGCCAGCAGCGTACGTTTAACGGGAGGGCCCTACGAGCAGTACTTC. Protein: CASSVRLTGGPYEQYF.

V and J are TRBV9 and TRBJ1-5; possible D gene TRBD1, 6 bases. CDR1 and CDR2 (germline): SGDLS, YYNGEE. The V end was cut by 0 bases, the J end by 3 bases, with 7 bases between. This CDR3 region has 14 residues. The CDR3 DNA sequence: TGTGCCAGCAGCGTAGGGACAGTCAATCAGCCCCAGCATTTT. Translation: CASSVGTVNQPQHF.

V and J are TRBV6-5 and TRBJ1-2, with 7 bases identical to TRBD1. In germline, CDR1 is MNHEY, CDR2 SVGAGI. The CDR3 covers 11 residues. Trimming at V came to 8 bases and at J to 8 bases, leaving 5 bases not matched to a gene. In DNA form, the CDR3 reads TGTGCCAGCCGGACAGGCGACGGCTACACCTTC. This sequence encodes CASRTGDGYTF.

The CDR3 region has the DNA TGTGCCAGCAGCCTCAGACTAGCGCACCAAGAGACCCAGTACTTC. Protein product: CASSLRLAHQETQYF. The chain joins TRBV7-7 to TRBJ2-5, with TRBD2 matching 8 bases. The length of the CDR3 is 15 residues. CDR1 SSHAT and CDR2 FNYEAQ come from the germline V gene (reference sequence). V lost 5 bases, J lost 0 bases, and 5 bases stayed unmatched. The whole variable domain, filled in from reference TRBV7-7 and TRBJ2-5, reads GAGVSQSPRYKVTKRGQDVTLRCDPISSHATLYWYQQALGQGPEFLTYFNYEAQPDKSGLPSDRFSAERPEGSISTLTIQRTEQRDSAMYRCASSLRLAHQETQYFGPGTRLLVL.

V and J are TRBV5-1 and TRBJ1-4; a weak D match, TRBD1 (5 bases). CDR1 and CDR2 from the germline V gene are SGHRS and YFSETQ. The length of the CDR3 is 13 residues. V was clipped by 4 bases and J by 12 bases, with 16 bases between them. The CDR3 is CASSERGGGELFF. For the CDR3, the DNA is TGCGCCAGCAGCGAAAGAGGTGGGGGGGAACTGTTTTTT.

V gene TRBV7-2 combines with J gene TRBJ1-1; D might be TRBD1 (6 bases). This CDR3 contains 15 residues. V dropped 5 bases and J dropped 0 bases, with 13 bases sitting between them. The germline CDR1 and CDR2 sequences are SGHTA and FQGNSA. CDR3 coding DNA: TGTGCCAGCAGCGACAATAGGGGGATGAACACTGAAGCTTTCTTT. Its translation: CASSDNRGMNTEAFF.

The V gene is TRBV5-1, the J gene TRBJ1-1; a weak D match, TRBD1 (6 bases). CDR1 SGHRS and CDR2 YFSETQ come from the germline V gene. The ends were cut back, 3 bases at V and 5 bases at J, with 11 bases in the middle. This CDR3 spans 13 amino acids. Written as DNA, the CDR3 is TGCGCCAGCAGCTCTCTACAGGGAACTGAAGCTTTCTTT. Protein: CASSSLQGTEAFF.

Only one count was recorded for this clone. The chain is built from TRBV5-1 and TRBJ1-4; no clear D gene. V was pared by 4 bases and J by 0 bases, with 7 bases between. Germline V gene lookup returns CDR1 SGHRS and CDR2 YFSETQ. CDR3 length equals 14 residues. The CDR3 loop is CASSPSTTNEKLFF. In DNA form, the CDR3 reads TGCGCCAGCAGCCCTTCTACAACTAATGAAAAACTGTTTTTT.

The V gene is TRBV27, the J gene TRBJ2-7; no clear D. V was clipped by 4 bases and J by 2 bases, with 9 bases between them. This CDR3 comprises 13 residues. Germline values: CDR1 MNHEY, CDR2 SMNVEV (reference sequence). The CDR3 is CASSYSGPYEQYF. For the CDR3, the DNA is TGTGCCAGCAGTTATAGTGGGCCCTACGAGCAGTACTTC.

V is TRBV6-5 and J is TRBJ1-4, with 11 bases that match TRBD1. Germline assignment: CDR1 MNHEY and CDR2 SVGAGI. With V trimmed by 6 bases and J by 5 bases, 5 bases remained unmatched. This CDR3 spans 15 amino acids. Here the CDR3 DNA reads TGTGCCAGCAGGGCTGGGACAGGGGGGAATGAAAAACTGTTTTTT. Translation: CASRAGTGGNEKLFF.